This passage covers 21 T cell receptor beta chains from one sample sequenced in a study of PD-1 blockade in classical Hodgkin lymphoma. Produced via immunoSEQ multiplex PCR; TCRdb's table is partial and in-frame only. The sample contains some 14,000 clones, approximately 91% of which appear only once. Time point given: cycle 4 day 1 (C4D1), after more than 5 weeks of nivolumab. Every patient experienced relapse after autologous stem cell transplantation, and brentuximab vedotin exposure varied. From thawed PBMCs, magnetic negative selection was used to isolate the CD8+ T cells. The source material was CD8+ T cells from blood, sampled before the fourth cycle of nivolumab. These receptors were obtained from a human donor with classical Hodgkin lymphoma.

The rearrangement links TRBV28 to TRBJ1-4; 9 nucleotides line up with TRBD1. This CDR3 comprises 17 residues. Per germline, CDR1 MDHEN and CDR2 SYDVKM. The V gene end was trimmed by 5 bases and the J gene end by 7 bases; junction bases not matched to a gene: 14. In DNA, the CDR3 is TGTGCCAGCAGTCCGGACAGGGGAAGAGGTATAGGTGAAAAACTGTTTTTT. Protein: CASSPDRGRGIGEKLFF.

In its sample, this clone was seen a few times. The chain carries TRBV5-1 and TRBJ2-1; TRBD2 matches at 8 bases. The CDR3 loop spans 14 amino acids. From germline, CDR1 is SGHRS and CDR2 YFSETQ. V dropped 6 bases and J dropped 6; count of bases not matched to a gene: 8. The CDR3 region is CASTPPGGTNEQFF. In DNA form, the CDR3 reads TGCGCCAGCACCCCTCCGGGGGGGACCAATGAGCAGTTCTTC. Based on the CDR3 plus reference TRBV5-1 and TRBJ2-1, the full variable domain is KAGVTQTPRYLIKTRGQQVTLSCSPISGHRSVSWYQQTPGQGLQFLFEYFSETQRNKGNFPGRFSGRQFSNSRSEMNVSTLELGDSALYLCASTPPGGTNEQFFGPGTRLTVL.

This clone was seen more than once but under ten times. The CDR3 nucleotides read TGTGCCAGCAGTCAGGGGGAGAACACTGAAGCTTTCTTT. It yields the protein CASSQGENTEAFF. The J gene is TRBJ1-1, the V gene TRBV28, with 7 bases identical to TRBD1. V was clipped by 5 bases and J by 1 base; unmatched bases: 1. CDR1 is MDHEN, CDR2 SYDVKM, per germline. The CDR3 runs 13 residues.

The J gene is TRBJ2-7, the V gene TRBV4-2, with D unclear. Trimming took off 4 bases at V and 5 bases at J, with 18 bases between the two ends. This CDR3 is built from 15 residues. The germline V gene encodes CDR1 LGHNA and CDR2 YNFKEQ. The CDR3, as DNA: TGTGCCAGCAGCCCAACCTCTGGAGCCGACCACGAGCAGTACTTC. It yields the protein CASSPTSGADHEQYF.

J is TRBJ2-3 and V is TRBV28; 7 bases fit TRBD1. The CDR3 has 11 amino acids. Germline values: CDR1 MDHEN, CDR2 SYDVKM. Losses at the gene ends were 5 bases for V and 12 bases for J; bases not matched to a gene: 5. CDR3 protein: CASSPGQVQYF. CDR3 coding DNA: TGTGCCAGCAGTCCTGGACAGGTTCAGTATTTT.

This clone was seen once. The chain combines TRBV19 with TRBJ2-2; D is uncertain. Trimming took off 0 bases at V and 3 bases at J, with 11 bases between the two ends. The CDR3 has 16 amino acids. From germline, CDR1 is LNHDA and CDR2 SQIVND (reference sequence). The CDR3: CASSIDFRPDTGELFF. In DNA form, the CDR3 reads TGTGCCAGTAGTATAGATTTCAGACCGGACACCGGGGAGCTGTTTTTT.

This chain joins TRBV6-5 and TRBJ2-2; the match to TRBD1 covers 8 bases. The CDR3 loop spans 16 amino acids. Germline V gene data show CDR1 as MNHEY and CDR2 as SVGAGI. With V trimmed by 1 base and J by 6 bases, 7 bases remained unmatched. The CDR3 is CASSYLDRAVAGELFF. The CDR3 DNA sequence: TGTGCCAGCAGTTACTTGGACAGGGCGGTCGCCGGGGAGCTGTTTTTT.

The chain carries TRBV5-1 and TRBJ2-7, with 7 bases lining up with TRBD1. Germline V gives CDR1 SGHRS, CDR2 YFSETQ. V shed 4 bases, J shed 12 bases, and the junction held 13 bases outside the gene matches. CDR3 size: 13 residues. The CDR3 coding sequence is TGCGCCAGCAGCGAAGGGACAGAAATAGGATTGTACTTC. Protein sequence: CASSEGTEIGLYF. Filled out from reference TRBV5-1 and TRBJ2-7, the complete variable domain reads KAGVTQTPRYLIKTRGQQVTLSCSPISGHRSVSWYQQTPGQGLQFLFEYFSETQRNKGNFPGRFSGRQFSNSRSEMNVSTLELGDSALYLCASSEGTEIGLYFGPGTRLTVT.

The rearrangement joins TRBV11-2 to TRBJ2-3; no reliable D call. Per germline, CDR1 SGHAT and CDR2 FQNNGV. The V end was cut by 3 bases, the J end by 4 bases, with 2 bases between. The CDR3 contains 11 residues. Here the CDR3 DNA reads TGTGCCAGCAGCTTTCCAGATACGCAGTATTTT. It translates to CASSFPDTQYF.

This clone was detected only a few times. V is TRBV7-9 and J is TRBJ2-7; D gene unclear. The germline V gene encodes CDR1 SEHNR and CDR2 FQNEAQ (reference sequence). This CDR3 region has 11 residues. Trimming removed 5 bases at V and 1 base at J, with 3 bases between. The CDR3 coding sequence is TGTGCCAGCAGCCTATCCTACGAGCAGTACTTC. It is translated as CASSLSYEQYF.

For this clone: Sequence at one end of the junction differs from germline and may be a read error. This chain links TRBV7-6 with TRBJ2-1; TRBD2 matches at 11 bases. CDR1 and CDR2 from the germline V gene are SGHVS and FNYEAQ. This CDR3 has 16 amino acids. CDR3 DNA sequence: TGTGCCAGCAGCTTAGTCCTAGCGGGGGGCTACGATGAGCAGTTCTTC. It specifies CASSLVLAGGYDEQFF.

The rearrangement links TRBV27 to TRBJ2-5; D is possibly TRBD2 (6 bases). V dropped 9 bases and J dropped 11 bases, with 25 bases sitting between them. The CDR3 is made up of 14 amino acids. Germline-derived CDR1 and CDR2 are MNHEY and SMNVEV (reference sequence). The CDR3 DNA reads TGTGCCAGTCACCCACTGCGGGACGGTTCGGAGCAGTACTTC. It is translated as CASHPLRDGSEQYF.

The chain links TRBV11-2 to TRBJ2-3; 7 nucleotides align to TRBD2. This CDR3 is built from 17 residues. Germline loops: CDR1 SGHAT, CDR2 FQNNGV. V was pared by 3 bases and J by 0 bases, with 9 bases of the junction left unmatched. Written as DNA, the CDR3 is TGTGCCAGCAGCTTGGGACTACCGACGACTAGCACAGATACGCAGTATTTT. The encoded protein is CASSLGLPTTSTDTQYF.

The V call is TRBV7-3, the J call TRBJ2-1; 7 bases fit TRBD1. Per the germline V gene, CDR1 is SGHTA and CDR2 is FQGTGA. The V and J ends lost 2 bases and 4 bases, in that order; junction bases with no gene match: 11. This CDR3 is built from 17 residues. The CDR3 loop reads CASSLGPRDSLYNEQFF. The CDR3 DNA reads TGTGCCAGCAGCTTAGGGCCCCGGGACAGTCTTTACAATGAGCAGTTCTTC.

This rearrangement joins TRBV19 to TRBJ2-2, with a possible D match to TRBD1 (6 bases). The CDR3 runs 13 residues. Trimming cost V 6 bases and J 6 bases, with 11 bases left between them. Per the germline V gene, CDR1 is LNHDA and CDR2 is SQIVND (reference sequence). CDR3 coding DNA: TGTGCCAGTAGGGGCAGGGGATCCGGGGAGCTGTTTTTT. It yields the protein CASRGRGSGELFF.

This clone has more than one count but fewer than ten. J is TRBJ1-1 and V is TRBV15; D ambiguous. Trimming removed 9 bases at V and 0 bases at J, with 11 bases between. Germline lookup yields CDR1 LNHNV and CDR2 YYDKDF (reference sequence). The CDR3 contains 13 residues. The CDR3, as DNA: TGTGCCACTCGGGTGGCGATGAACACTGAAGCTTTCTTT. Translating it yields CATRVAMNTEAFF.

J is TRBJ2-3 and V is TRBV19; D is uncertain. Looked up from germline, CDR1 is LNHDA and CDR2 is SQIVND (reference sequence). Trimming shortened V by 2 bases and J by 0 bases, and 3 bases separated the two germline ends. There are 13 residues in the CDR3. The CDR3 DNA is TGTGCCAGTAGTATATGGAGCACAGATACGCAGTATTTT. This translates into CASSIWSTDTQYF.

This clone was picked up a small number of times. J is TRBJ2-7 and V is TRBV11-1; possible D gene TRBD2, 5 bases. CDR1 and CDR2 from the germline V gene are SGHAT and FQDESV (reference sequence). V lost 6 bases to trimming and J lost 3 bases, with 12 bases between them. The CDR3 has 13 residues. CDR3 sequence reads: CASRSGLHYEQYF. The CDR3 coding sequence is TGTGCCAGCAGATCTGGACTTCACTACGAGCAGTACTTC.

The chain couples TRBV4-1 to TRBJ2-1, with D possibly TRBD2 on 6 matching bases. This CDR3 is built from 15 residues. Per germline, CDR1 MGHRA and CDR2 YSYEKL. Trimming shortened V by 0 bases and J by 3 bases, and 9 bases separated the two germline ends. The CDR3 sequence: CASSQDPAGYNEQFF. CDR3 nucleotide sequence: TGCGCCAGCAGCCAAGATCCAGCGGGCTACAATGAGCAGTTCTTC.

This chain connects TRBV6-6 to TRBJ2-7; the D is unclear. The CDR3 is 14 residues long. The ends were cut back, 4 bases at V and 1 base at J, with 11 bases in the middle. Germline assignment: CDR1 MNHNY and CDR2 SVGAGI (reference sequence). CDR3 protein: CASSLETISYEQYF. DNA for the CDR3: TGTGCCAGCAGTTTGGAAACAATTTCCTACGAGCAGTACTTC.

The J gene is TRBJ2-1, the V gene TRBV28; possible D gene TRBD2, 6 bases. The CDR3 is made up of 15 amino acids. The germline V and J ends were trimmed by 3 bases and 1 base, with 10 bases remaining between them. In germline, CDR1 is MDHEN, CDR2 SYDVKM. CDR3 sequence: CASSFAGSSYNEQFF. Here the CDR3 DNA reads TGTGCCAGCAGTTTCGCGGGATCTTCCTACAATGAGCAGTTCTTC.